A single sample is the source of the 15 T cell receptor beta chains below, sequenced in a study of T cell responses to AZD1222 COVID-19 vaccine. Here immunoSEQ multiplex PCR was the method, and the copy in TCRdb shows in-frame clones only, minus some. The data show under 200,000 clones, around 94% seen once. Sequencing used peripheral blood, obtained 28 days after the second dose of the MenACWY control vaccine. Receptor source: an adult who received the MenACWY meningococcal vaccine as a control.

The rearrangement joins TRBV6-1 to TRBJ2-3; TRBD2 aligns across 7 bases. The J segment lost 3 bases and the V segment lost 2 bases, leaving 5 bases of the junction unmatched. Per germline, CDR1 MNHNS and CDR2 SASEGT. The CDR3 has 15 amino acids. In nucleotides, the CDR3 is TGTGCCAGCAGTGAATGGGAGGGTTGGACAGATACGCAGTATTTT. This gives the protein CASSEWEGWTDTQYF.

The V call is TRBV5-1, the J call TRBJ2-1; 7 bases agree with TRBD2. V gave up 4 bases and J gave up 7 bases; unmatched junction bases: 11. Looked up from germline, CDR1 is SGHRS and CDR2 is YFSETQ. The CDR3 has 15 residues. CDR3 region: CASSPGTILGNEQFF. CDR3 in DNA: TGCGCCAGCAGCCCTGGGACTATCTTGGGGAATGAGCAGTTCTTC.

The chain couples TRBV2 to TRBJ2-1, with 9 bases matching TRBD2. V lost 8 bases and J lost 6; bases outside the gene matches: 8. CDR3 length: 14 residues. Per the germline V gene, CDR1 is SNHLY and CDR2 is FYNNEI. CDR3 in amino acids: CASLRLAEPNEQFF. The CDR3 DNA follows: TGTGCCAGCCTACGACTAGCGGAACCCAATGAGCAGTTCTTC.

The rearrangement links TRBV19 to TRBJ2-1; 11 nucleotides agree with TRBD2. The germline V gene encodes CDR1 LNHDA and CDR2 SQIVND (reference sequence). This CDR3 region has 16 residues. V trimming: 5 bases; J trimming: 10 bases; junction bases outside the gene matches: 13. CDR3 sequence: CASSRTFSGRAWEQFF. The CDR3 region has the DNA TGTGCCAGTAGTCGGACCTTTAGCGGGAGGGCCTGGGAGCAGTTCTTC.

Only one count was recorded for this clone. The chain couples TRBV25-1 to TRBJ2-6; D gene unclear. The CDR3 covers 16 residues. The germline V gene encodes CDR1 MGHDK and CDR2 SYGVNS. Between the trimmed V and J ends, which lost 4 bases and 0 bases, there was a span of 10 bases. The CDR3 DNA is TGTGCCAGCAGTGGGGTCATCTCCTCTGGGGCCAACGTCCTGACTTTC. Translated, it gives CASSGVISSGANVLTF.

The V gene is TRBV29-1, the J gene TRBJ2-3; 7 nucleotides agree with TRBD2. There are 15 residues in the CDR3. The junction had 11 bases not matched to a gene; V was cut back by 7 bases and J by 1 base. Germline CDR1 SQVTM, CDR2 ANQGSEA. The CDR3 nucleotides are TGCAGCGCCGTAACGGGGACTACCGGCACAGATACGCAGTATTTT. It translates to CSAVTGTTGTDTQYF.

This chain joins TRBV5-1 and TRBJ1-4; D may be TRBD1 (5 bases). The CDR3 runs to 15 residues. From germline, CDR1 is SGHRS and CDR2 YFSETQ. Trimming left V 0 bases short and J 7 bases short, with 13 bases between. CDR3 in DNA: TGCGCCAGCAGCTTGGACGGGACTGTTAGTGAAAAACTGTTTTTT. Protein product: CASSLDGTVSEKLFF.

The chain joins TRBV10-2 to TRBJ2-5, with 15 bases fitting TRBD2. The V and J ends lost 5 bases and 6 bases, in that order; junction bases with no gene match: 13. This CDR3 region has 18 residues. From germline, CDR1 is WSHSY and CDR2 SAAADI. CDR3 coding DNA: TGCGCCAGCAGTCATCCGGGACTAGCGGGAGGAGCGACGAAGACCCAGTACTTC. Encoded protein: CASSHPGLAGGATKTQYF.

The chain couples TRBV2 to TRBJ2-2, with 8 bases matching TRBD1. The CDR3 spans 15 residues. Per the germline V gene, CDR1 is SNHLY and CDR2 is FYNNEI. Losses at the gene ends were 8 bases for V and 1 base for J; bases not matched to a gene: 6. CDR3 coding DNA: TGTGCCAGCCGGTTCGACAGGGGGAACACCGGGGAGCTGTTTTTT. Its protein is CASRFDRGNTGELFF.

The chain joins TRBV7-8 to TRBJ1-5, with unresolved D. V was cut by 5 bases and J by 3 bases, with 8 bases left in between. The CDR3 has 13 amino acids. Germline V gene data show CDR1 as SGHVS and CDR2 as FQNEAQ. The CDR3 loop reads CASSGAFNQPQHF. CDR3 sequence (DNA): TGTGCCAGCAGCGGAGCGTTCAATCAGCCCCAGCATTTT.

In its sample, this clone was seen a few times. V and J are TRBV4-2 and TRBJ1-5, with TRBD1 matching over 8 bases. Per the germline V gene, CDR1 is LGHNA and CDR2 is YNFKEQ. The trim removed 3 bases at V and 4 bases at J, leaving 8 bases unmatched. The CDR3 length is 16 residues. The CDR3 DNA sequence: TGTGCCAGCAGCCAGCTAGGACAGGGACGGAATCAGCCCCAGCATTTT. Its translation is CASSQLGQGRNQPQHF.

V gene TRBV7-8 combines with J gene TRBJ1-2, with D unclear. The germline V gene has CDR1 SGHVS and CDR2 FQNEAQ. The CDR3 is 14 residues long. V was cut by 0 bases and J by 6 bases, with 11 bases left in between. CDR3 coding DNA: TGTGCCAGCAGCTTAGCGCATGAGGGCGATGGCTACACCTTC. As protein: CASSLAHEGDGYTF.

This chain joins TRBV19 and TRBJ1-4; D might be TRBD1 (5 bases). V gave up 3 bases and J gave up 8 bases, with 16 bases separating them. CDR1 and CDR2 (germline): LNHDA, SQIVND (reference sequence). The CDR3 runs 15 residues. The CDR3 DNA sequence: TGTGCCAGTAGTATGGCGGGCAGGGCCGGGGAAAAACTGTTTTTT. It encodes CASSMAGRAGEKLFF.

The gene calls are TRBV23-1 and TRBJ2-7; 9 positions match TRBD1. TRBV23-1 is an open reading frame, and its role is uncertain. The CDR3 runs to 16 residues. V trimming: 1 base; J trimming: 5 bases; junction bases outside the gene matches: 9. The DNA of the CDR3 is TGCGCCAGCAGTCAATTTATCGACAGGGGGAGAAACGAGCAGTACTTC. Its protein product is CASSQFIDRGRNEQYF.

The V and J genes are TRBV5-1 and TRBJ1-3; 8 positions agree with TRBD1. V shed 0 bases, J shed 0 bases, and the junction held 2 bases outside the gene matches. Germline V gene sequence: CDR1 SGHRS, CDR2 YFSETQ. This CDR3 is 16 amino acids long. The CDR3 DNA sequence: TGCGCCAGCAGCTTGGGACAGGGGAGCTCTGGAAACACCATATATTTT. Its translation is CASSLGQGSSGNTIYF.